This T cell receptor (beta chain) was retrieved from a study of T cell responses to AZD1222 COVID-19 vaccine. General observations from the study: Epitopes outside B.1.351 and B.1.1.7 mutated regions reportedly drew nearly half of spike TCRs. Possibly, clonal diversity was underestimated; donors were largely white British and included more females. Only five or six AZD1222 recipients tested seropositive at baseline.

This clone was seen a single time. Its matching antigen is unknown. Method: immunoSEQ multiplex PCR; TCRdb's copy keeps in-frame clones and lacks some. This sample carries 90,000 to 150,000 clones, 88% of them seen once, and the ten largest clones take over 4.5%. Trimming left V 6 bases short and J 9 bases short, with 15 bases between. This CDR3 is built from 13 residues. Germline V lookup: CDR1 KGHSH, CDR2 LQKENI. This receptor was obtained from an adult in good health. Material: peripheral blood, obtained on day 0 of AZD1222 vaccination. This chain links TRBV18 with TRBJ1-5, with unresolved D. CDR3 residues: CASSQDPSRPQHF. The CDR3 DNA sequence: TGTGCCAGCTCCCAGGACCCAAGCCGGCCCCAGCATTTT.